Listed here are 21 T cell receptor beta chains from one sample, sequenced in a study of blood T cell repertoires in COVID-19. The table came from immunoSEQ multiplex PCR; TCRdb's copy has only in-frame clones and leaves some out. The sample lists about 160,000 clones, about 92% occurring once. The sequenced sample consisted of peripheral blood. These receptors all stem from a man aged 25 to 40 with COVID-19, enrolled during active disease.

The chain couples TRBV12-3 or TRBV12-4 to TRBJ2-3; no definite D call. The length of the CDR3 is 12 residues. The germline V and J ends were trimmed by 1 base and 3 bases, with 2 bases remaining between them. The chain's CDR3 is CASSLVTDTQYF. In nucleotides, the CDR3 is TGTGCCAGCAGTTTAGTAACAGATACGCAGTATTTT.

The rearrangement joins TRBV11-1 to TRBJ2-5; 13 nucleotides match TRBD2. This CDR3 comprises 15 residues. With V trimmed by 5 bases and J by 3 bases, 3 bases remained unmatched. The germline V gene has CDR1 SGHAT and CDR2 FQDESV (reference sequence). This chain's CDR3 is CASSTGLAGEETQYF. CDR3 sequence (DNA): TGTGCCAGCAGCACTGGACTAGCGGGAGAAGAGACCCAGTACTTC.

The genes are TRBV4-3 and TRBJ2-3; D is perhaps TRBD1 (6 bases). Germline V gene lookup returns CDR1 LGHNA and CDR2 YSLEER. Trimming removed 2 bases at V and 2 bases at J, with 17 bases between. CDR3 size: 17 residues. The CDR3: CASSQLHRVGDTDTQYF. The CDR3 coding sequence is TGCGCCAGCAGCCAACTACACAGGGTAGGGGACACAGATACGCAGTATTTT.

J is TRBJ1-1 and V is TRBV18; 8 nucleotides agree with TRBD1. CDR1 is KGHSH, CDR2 LQKENI, per germline. The CDR3 is 14 amino acids. The V gene end was trimmed by 3 bases and the J gene end by 1 base; junction bases not matched to a gene: 1. The CDR3 is CASSPQGANTEAFF. The DNA for the CDR3 is TGTGCCAGCTCACCGCAGGGGGCGAACACTGAAGCTTTCTTT.

This sequence joins TRBV7-9 and TRBJ2-7; perhaps TRBD1 as D (5 bases). Germline assignment: CDR1 SEHNR and CDR2 FQNEAQ (reference sequence). Trimming stripped 2 bases from V and 6 bases from J, with 11 bases between. The CDR3 is 13 residues long. The CDR3 spells CASSLLQGGEQYF. In DNA, the CDR3 is TGTGCCAGCAGCTTATTGCAGGGTGGCGAGCAGTACTTC.

V usage is TRBV7-3 and J usage is TRBJ2-1; 8 nucleotides match TRBD1. Germline V CDR1 and CDR2: SGHTA, FQGTGA. The J segment lost 6 bases and the V segment lost 5 bases, leaving 15 bases of the junction unmatched. CDR3 size: 17 residues. CDR3 loop: CASSPQTTGVMRNEQFF. CDR3 DNA sequence: TGTGCCAGCAGCCCTCAAACGACAGGGGTCATGCGCAATGAGCAGTTCTTC. The entire variable domain, with the rest obtained from reference TRBV7-3 and TRBJ2-1, is as follows: GAGVSQTPSNKVTEKGKYVELRCDPISGHTALYWYRQSLGQGPEFLIYFQGTGAADDSGLPNDRFFAVRPEGSVSTLKIQRTERGDSAVYLCASSPQTTGVMRNEQFFGPGTRLTVL.

This clone was observed a few times. V usage is TRBV5-6 and J usage is TRBJ2-1; D possibly corresponds to TRBD1 (6 bases). V was cut by 7 bases and J by 2 bases, with 13 bases left in between. This CDR3 spans 14 amino acids. Germline V gene data show CDR1 as SGHDT and CDR2 as YYEEEE. The CDR3 DNA reads as TGTGCCAGCGACGACACAGGGACCTACAATGAGCAGTTCTTC. It specifies CASDDTGTYNEQFF.

The CDR3 loop is CASSRQSHNEKLFF. The CDR3 nucleotides are TGTGCCAGTAGTCGACAGAGCCATAATGAAAAACTGTTTTTT. The V call is TRBV19, the J call TRBJ1-4; D is possibly TRBD1 (5 bases). V lost 5 bases to trimming and J lost 4 bases, with 11 bases between them. From germline, CDR1 is LNHDA and CDR2 SQIVND (reference sequence). This CDR3 is 14 amino acids long.

This rearrangement joins TRBV25-1 to TRBJ1-1; D perhaps matches TRBD1 (6 bases). V dropped 3 bases and J dropped 5 bases, with 7 bases sitting between them. Per the germline V gene, CDR1 is MGHDK and CDR2 is SYGVNS. The CDR3 is 12 residues long. The CDR3 DNA reads TGTGCCAGCAGTGACAGGGGAACTGAAGCTTTCTTT. This codes for CASSDRGTEAFF.

V gene TRBV28 combines with J gene TRBJ2-1, with 8 bases that match TRBD1. Germline V lookup: CDR1 MDHEN, CDR2 SYDVKM. The CDR3 loop spans 15 amino acids. Germline trimming cut 5 bases from V and 5 bases from J; bases unmatched to any gene: 8. CDR3 bases: TGTGCCAGCAGTCCAAGCGGACAGGGCAACAATGAGCAGTTCTTC. This sequence encodes CASSPSGQGNNEQFF.

Only a few counts were recorded for this clone. The J gene is TRBJ2-7, the V gene TRBV30; TRBD2 is a possible D gene (5 bases). The CDR3 length is 13 residues. Trimming cost V 4 bases and J 3 bases, with 13 bases left between them. The germline gives CDR1 GTSNPN, CDR2 SVGIG (reference sequence). CDR3 residues: CAWTLGSLYEQYF. CDR3 nucleotides: TGTGCCTGGACGCTAGGGAGCCTCTACGAGCAGTACTTC.

This chain links TRBV20-1 with TRBJ1-1; D gene ambiguous. The CDR3 totals 10 residues. Trimming left V 1 base short and J 8 bases short, with 5 bases between. Germline-derived CDR1 and CDR2 are DFQATT and SNEGSKA (reference sequence). The CDR3 sequence: CSARVGEAFF. CDR3 bases: TGCAGTGCTAGAGTGGGCGAAGCTTTCTTT.

About this clone itself: This sample also contains other DNA sequences that code for the same CDR3. This chain connects TRBV27 to TRBJ2-3; TRBD2 might be the D (5 bases). The CDR3 is made up of 15 amino acids. V lost 3 bases, J lost 2 bases, and 12 bases lay in between. The germline V gene encodes CDR1 MNHEY and CDR2 SMNVEV (reference sequence). CDR3 loop: CASSLRAGATDTQYF. CDR3 in DNA: TGTGCCAGCAGTTTGCGGGCAGGAGCCACAGATACGCAGTATTTT.

The chain recombines TRBV9 with TRBJ1-5; D remains ambiguous. Germline-derived CDR1 and CDR2 are SGDLS and YYNGEE. CDR3 length equals 15 residues. The V and J ends lost 4 bases and 4 bases respectively, with 15 bases between them. CDR3 DNA: TGTGCCAGCAGCCCCACCCCGGCAGGAAATCAGCCCCAGCATTTT. It encodes CASSPTPAGNQPQHF.

The chain joins TRBV4-2 to TRBJ1-2; no clear D gene. Trimming cost V 0 bases and J 4 bases, with 15 bases left between them. The CDR3 length is 16 residues. CDR1 LGHNA and CDR2 YNFKEQ come from the germline V gene. CDR3 region: CASSQDLSPGGYGYTF. DNA for the CDR3: TGTGCCAGCAGCCAAGATCTGTCACCGGGAGGCTATGGCTACACCTTC.

V usage is TRBV11-2 and J usage is TRBJ2-7; 8 bases map to TRBD1. Germline CDR1 SGHAT, CDR2 FQNNGV. This CDR3 is 14 amino acids long. Trimming took 0 bases from V and 2 from J; bases not matched to a gene: 0. CDR3 sequence: CASSLEQGAYEQYF. The CDR3 DNA sequence: TGTGCCAGCAGCTTAGAACAGGGGGCCTACGAGCAGTACTTC.

The gene calls are TRBV4-1 and TRBJ1-1; D not resolved. This CDR3 spans 15 amino acids. Deletions cut 4 bases from V and 0 bases from J, with 12 bases between. The germline CDR1 and CDR2 sequences are MGHRA and YSYEKL. The CDR3 DNA reads TGCGCCAGCAGCCCGACTGGCCTCGTGAACACTGAAGCTTTCTTT. Protein product: CASSPTGLVNTEAFF.

J is TRBJ2-7 and V is TRBV19; 8 bases agree with TRBD2. Germline CDR1 LNHDA, CDR2 SQIVND (reference sequence). V was pared by 6 bases and J by 1 base, with 5 bases of the junction left unmatched. The CDR3 sequence is 14 residues long. The chain's CDR3 is CASRGAGESYEQYF. The CDR3 bases are TGTGCCAGTAGAGGAGCGGGGGAATCCTACGAGCAGTACTTC.

V and J are TRBV6-5 and TRBJ2-5; a possible D gene is TRBD2 (5 bases). Germline-derived CDR1 and CDR2 are MNHEY and SVGAGI. CDR3 length equals 15 residues. V lost 2 bases and J lost 0, with 10 bases in between. The CDR3 bases are TGTGCCAGCAGTTACCTTCCTAGCCACCAAGAGACCCAGTACTTC. This codes for CASSYLPSHQETQYF.

This chain connects TRBV7-2 to TRBJ1-6, with D perhaps TRBD1 (5 bases). Trimming removed 7 bases from V and 4 bases from J, with 11 bases in between. CDR3 size: 14 residues. The germline gives CDR1 SGHTA, CDR2 FQGNSA. The CDR3 loop is CASTLGLYNSPLHF. In nucleotides, the CDR3 is TGTGCCAGCACCCTGGGACTGTATAATTCACCCCTCCACTTT.

The gene calls are TRBV6-5 and TRBJ2-7; 9 positions agree with TRBD1. CDR1 is MNHEY, CDR2 SVGAGI, per germline. V lost 0 bases, J lost 4 bases, and 4 bases stayed unmatched. The CDR3 sequence is 15 residues long. DNA for the CDR3: TGTGCCAGCAGTTACTCGGGGGGACAGGGTTACGAGCAGTACTTC. Its translation is CASSYSGGQGYEQYF.